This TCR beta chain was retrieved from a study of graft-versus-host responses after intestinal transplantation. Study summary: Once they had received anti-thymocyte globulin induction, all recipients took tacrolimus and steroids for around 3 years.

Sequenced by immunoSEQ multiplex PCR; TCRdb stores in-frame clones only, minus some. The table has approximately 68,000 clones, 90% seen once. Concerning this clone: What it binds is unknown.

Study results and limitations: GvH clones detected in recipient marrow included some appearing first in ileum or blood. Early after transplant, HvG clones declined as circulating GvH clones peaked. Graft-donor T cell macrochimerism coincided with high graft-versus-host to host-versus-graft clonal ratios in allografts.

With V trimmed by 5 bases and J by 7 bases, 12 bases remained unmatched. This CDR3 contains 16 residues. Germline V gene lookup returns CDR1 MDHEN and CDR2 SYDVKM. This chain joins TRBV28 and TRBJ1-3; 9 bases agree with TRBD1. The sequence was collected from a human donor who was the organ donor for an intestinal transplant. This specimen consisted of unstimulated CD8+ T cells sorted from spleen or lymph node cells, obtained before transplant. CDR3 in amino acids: CASSPVPRDRENTIYF. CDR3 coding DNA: TGTGCCAGCAGTCCCGTACCGAGGGACAGGGAGAACACCATATATTTT.